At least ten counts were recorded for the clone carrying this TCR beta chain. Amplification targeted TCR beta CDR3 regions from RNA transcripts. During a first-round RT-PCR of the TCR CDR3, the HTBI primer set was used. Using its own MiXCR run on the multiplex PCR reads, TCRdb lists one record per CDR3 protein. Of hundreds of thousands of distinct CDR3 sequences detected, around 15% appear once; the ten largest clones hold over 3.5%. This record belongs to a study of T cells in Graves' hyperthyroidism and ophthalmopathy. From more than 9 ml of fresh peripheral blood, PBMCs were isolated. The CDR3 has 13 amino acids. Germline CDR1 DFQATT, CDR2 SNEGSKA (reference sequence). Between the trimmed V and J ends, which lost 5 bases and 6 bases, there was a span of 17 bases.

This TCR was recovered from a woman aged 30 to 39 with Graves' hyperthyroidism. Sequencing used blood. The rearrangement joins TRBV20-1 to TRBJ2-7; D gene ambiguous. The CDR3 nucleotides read TGCAGTGCTGAAGGGAACCCAGAGCTCGAGCAGTACTTC. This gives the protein CSAEGNPELEQYF.